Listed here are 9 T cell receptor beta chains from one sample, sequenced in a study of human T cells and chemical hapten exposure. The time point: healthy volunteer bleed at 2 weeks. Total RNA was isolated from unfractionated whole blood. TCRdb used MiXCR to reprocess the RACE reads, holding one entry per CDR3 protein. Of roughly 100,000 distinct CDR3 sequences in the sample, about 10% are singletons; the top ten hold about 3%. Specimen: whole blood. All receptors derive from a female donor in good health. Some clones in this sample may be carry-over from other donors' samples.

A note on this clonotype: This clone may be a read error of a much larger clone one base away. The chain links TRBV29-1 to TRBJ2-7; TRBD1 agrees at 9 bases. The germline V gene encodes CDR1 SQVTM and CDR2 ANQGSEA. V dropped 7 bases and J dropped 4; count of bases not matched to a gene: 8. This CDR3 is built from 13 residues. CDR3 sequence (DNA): TGCAGCGCTTCGACAGGGGGTAGGTACGAGCAGTACTTC. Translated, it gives CSASTGGRYEQYF.

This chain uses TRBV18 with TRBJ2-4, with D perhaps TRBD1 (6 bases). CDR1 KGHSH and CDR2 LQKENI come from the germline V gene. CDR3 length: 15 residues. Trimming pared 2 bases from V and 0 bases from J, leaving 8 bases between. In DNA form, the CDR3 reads TGTGCCAGCTCACCAGGGACACTAGCCAAAAACATTCAGTACTTC. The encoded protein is CASSPGTLAKNIQYF.

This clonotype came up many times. CDR3 bases: TGTGCCAGCAGGGACAGGGCAGCAGATACGCAGTATTTT. It codes for CASRDRAADTQYF. The chain joins TRBV6-6 to TRBJ2-3, with TRBD1 identical over 8 bases. In germline, CDR1 is MNHNY, CDR2 SVGAGI (reference sequence). This CDR3 has 13 amino acids. The J segment lost 4 bases and the V segment lost 6 bases, leaving 3 bases of the junction unmatched.

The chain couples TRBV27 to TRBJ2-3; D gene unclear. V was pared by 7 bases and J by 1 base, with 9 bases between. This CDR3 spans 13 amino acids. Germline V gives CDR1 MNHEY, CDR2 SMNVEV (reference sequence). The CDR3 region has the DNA TGTGCCAGCACGGGCACTCGCACAGATACGCAGTATTTT. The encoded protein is CASTGTRTDTQYF.

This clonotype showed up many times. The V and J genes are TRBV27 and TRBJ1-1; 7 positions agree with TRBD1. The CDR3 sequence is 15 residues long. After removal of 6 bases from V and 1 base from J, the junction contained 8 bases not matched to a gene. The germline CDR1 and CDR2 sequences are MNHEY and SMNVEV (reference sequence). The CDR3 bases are TGTGCCAGCAGGCCAGGGGGGGGACGGAACACTGAAGCTTTCTTT. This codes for CASRPGGGRNTEAFF.

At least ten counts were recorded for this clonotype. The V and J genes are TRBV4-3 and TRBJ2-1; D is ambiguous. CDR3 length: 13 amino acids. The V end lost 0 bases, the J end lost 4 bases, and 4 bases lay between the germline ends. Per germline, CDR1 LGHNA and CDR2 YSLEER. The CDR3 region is CASSQEGYNEQFF. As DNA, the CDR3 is TGCGCCAGCAGCCAAGAAGGGTACAATGAGCAGTTCTTC.

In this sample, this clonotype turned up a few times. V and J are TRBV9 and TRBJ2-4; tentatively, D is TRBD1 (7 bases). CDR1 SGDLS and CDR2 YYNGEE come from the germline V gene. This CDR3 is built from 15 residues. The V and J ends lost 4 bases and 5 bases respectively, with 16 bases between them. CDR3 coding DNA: TGTGCCAGCAGCATCAGGGGGTCGGGGGAAAACATTCAGTACTTC. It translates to CASSIRGSGENIQYF.

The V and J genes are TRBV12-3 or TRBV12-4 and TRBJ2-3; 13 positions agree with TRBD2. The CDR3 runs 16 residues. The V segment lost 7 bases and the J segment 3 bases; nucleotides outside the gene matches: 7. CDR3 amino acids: CASNPGTSGMTDTQYF. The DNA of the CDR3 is TGTGCCAGCAACCCCGGGACTAGCGGGATGACAGATACGCAGTATTTT.

CDR3 coding DNA: TGCGCCAGCAGCTTGGATTCCCGGGGGCTGAACACTGAAGCTTTCTTT. Its protein product is CASSLDSRGLNTEAFF. The chain carries TRBV5-1 and TRBJ1-1, with D tentatively TRBD1 (6 bases). The CDR3 totals 16 residues. V shed 0 bases and J shed 0 bases, with 12 bases lying between them. Germline V gene sequence: CDR1 SGHRS, CDR2 YFSETQ.